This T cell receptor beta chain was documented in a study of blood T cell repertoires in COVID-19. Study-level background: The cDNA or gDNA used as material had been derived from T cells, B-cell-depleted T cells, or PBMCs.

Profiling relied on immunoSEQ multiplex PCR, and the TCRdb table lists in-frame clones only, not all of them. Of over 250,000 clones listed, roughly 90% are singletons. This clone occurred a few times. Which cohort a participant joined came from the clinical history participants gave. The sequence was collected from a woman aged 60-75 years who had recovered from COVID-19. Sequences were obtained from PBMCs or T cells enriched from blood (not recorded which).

In nucleotides, the CDR3 is TGTGCCAGCAGAGTTACAGCGAACACTGAAGCTTTCTTT. It encodes CASRVTANTEAFF. This chain uses TRBV5-5 with TRBJ1-1, with D unclear. V was trimmed by 5 bases and J by 1 base, leaving 9 bases between them. The CDR3 loop spans 13 amino acids. The germline gives CDR1 SGHKS, CDR2 YYEKEE (reference sequence). The full variable domain, in which reference TRBV5-5 and TRBJ1-1 provide the parts outside the CDR3, is DAGVTQSPTHLIKTRGQQVTLRCSPISGHKSVSWYQQVLGQGPQFIFQYYEKEERGRGNFPDRFSARQFPNYSSELNVNALLLGDSALYLCASRVTANTEAFFGQGTRLTVV.